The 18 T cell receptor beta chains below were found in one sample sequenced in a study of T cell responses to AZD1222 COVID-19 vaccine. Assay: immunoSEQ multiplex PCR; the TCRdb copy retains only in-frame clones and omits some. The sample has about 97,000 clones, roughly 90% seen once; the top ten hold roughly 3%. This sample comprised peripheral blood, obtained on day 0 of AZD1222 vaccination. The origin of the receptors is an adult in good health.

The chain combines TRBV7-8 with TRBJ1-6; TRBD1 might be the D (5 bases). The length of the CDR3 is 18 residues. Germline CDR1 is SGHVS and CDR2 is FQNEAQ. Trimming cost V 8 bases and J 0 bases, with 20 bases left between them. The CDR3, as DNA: TGTGCCAGCTGCCAGTGGGGGAGGGCTAGCTCCTATAATTCACCCCTCCACTTT. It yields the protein CASCQWGRASSYNSPLHF. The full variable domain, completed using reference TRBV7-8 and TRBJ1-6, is GAGVSQSPRYKVAKRGQDVALRCDPISGHVSLFWYQQALGQGPEFLTYFQNEAQLDKSGLPSDRFFAERPEGSVSTLKIQRTQQEDSAVYLCASCQWGRASSYNSPLHFGNGTRLTVT.

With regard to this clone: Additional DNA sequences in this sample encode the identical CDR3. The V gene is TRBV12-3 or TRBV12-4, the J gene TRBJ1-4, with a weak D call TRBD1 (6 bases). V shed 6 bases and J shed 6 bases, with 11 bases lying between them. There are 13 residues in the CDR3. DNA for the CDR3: TGTGCCAGCAGCCTCTGGGGGCATGAAAAACTGTTTTTT. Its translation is CASSLWGHEKLFF.

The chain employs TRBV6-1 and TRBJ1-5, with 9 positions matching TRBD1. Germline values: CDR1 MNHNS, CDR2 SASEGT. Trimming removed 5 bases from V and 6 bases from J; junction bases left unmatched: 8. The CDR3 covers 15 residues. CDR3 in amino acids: CASSLGQGLGQPQHF. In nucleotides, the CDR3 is TGTGCCAGCAGTCTAGGACAGGGGCTCGGTCAGCCCCAGCATTTT.

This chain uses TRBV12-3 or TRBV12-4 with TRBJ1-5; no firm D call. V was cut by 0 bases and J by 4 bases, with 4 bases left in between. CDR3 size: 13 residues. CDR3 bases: TGTGCCAGCAGTTTAGCGGAGAATCAGCCCCAGCATTTT. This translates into CASSLAENQPQHF.

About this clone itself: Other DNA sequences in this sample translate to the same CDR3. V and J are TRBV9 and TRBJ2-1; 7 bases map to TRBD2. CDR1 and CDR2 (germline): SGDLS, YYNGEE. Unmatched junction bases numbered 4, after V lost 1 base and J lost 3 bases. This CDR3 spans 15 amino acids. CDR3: CASSVRLADYNEQFF. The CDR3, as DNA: TGTGCCAGCAGCGTAAGACTAGCTGACTACAATGAGCAGTTCTTC.

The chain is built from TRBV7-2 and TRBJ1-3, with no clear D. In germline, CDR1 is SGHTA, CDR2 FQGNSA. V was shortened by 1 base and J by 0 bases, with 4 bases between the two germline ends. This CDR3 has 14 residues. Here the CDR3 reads CASSLVPSGNTIYF. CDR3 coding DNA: TGTGCCAGCAGCTTAGTTCCCTCTGGAAACACCATATATTTT.

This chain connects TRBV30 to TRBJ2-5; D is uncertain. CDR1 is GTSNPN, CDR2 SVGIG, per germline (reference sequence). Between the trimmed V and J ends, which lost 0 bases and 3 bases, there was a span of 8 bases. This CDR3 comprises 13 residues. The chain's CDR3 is CAWSVRREETQYF. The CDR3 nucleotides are TGTGCCTGGAGTGTAAGACGGGAAGAGACCCAGTACTTC.

As DNA, the CDR3 is TGTGCCACCAGCAGATCCCTTTTGCTCAGGGGAGCTGAAAAACTGTTTTTT. The encoded protein is CATSRSLLLRGAEKLFF. The chain uses TRBV15 and TRBJ1-4, with a tentative D call TRBD1 (6 bases). The CDR3 consists of 17 residues. Germline CDR1 and CDR2: LNHNV and YYDKDF (reference sequence). V lost 2 bases and J 7 bases, leaving 20 bases between the germline ends.

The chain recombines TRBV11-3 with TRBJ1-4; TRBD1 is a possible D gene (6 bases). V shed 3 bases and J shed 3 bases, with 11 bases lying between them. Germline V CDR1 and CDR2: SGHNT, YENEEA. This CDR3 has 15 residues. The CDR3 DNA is TGTGCCAGCAGCTTTTCGACAGGAGCTAATGAAAAACTGTTTTTT. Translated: CASSFSTGANEKLFF.

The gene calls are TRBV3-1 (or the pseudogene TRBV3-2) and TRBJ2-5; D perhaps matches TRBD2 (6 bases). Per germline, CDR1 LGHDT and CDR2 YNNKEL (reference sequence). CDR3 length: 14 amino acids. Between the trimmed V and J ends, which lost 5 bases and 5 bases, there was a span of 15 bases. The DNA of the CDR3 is TGTGCCAGCAGCGTCAGGACTAAATGGGAGACCCAGTACTTC. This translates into CASSVRTKWETQYF.

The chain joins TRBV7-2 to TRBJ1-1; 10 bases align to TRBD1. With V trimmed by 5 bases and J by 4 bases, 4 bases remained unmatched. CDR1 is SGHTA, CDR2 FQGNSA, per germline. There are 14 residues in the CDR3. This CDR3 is CASSPTGGPTEAFF. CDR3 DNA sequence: TGTGCCAGCAGCCCGACAGGGGGCCCCACTGAAGCTTTCTTT.

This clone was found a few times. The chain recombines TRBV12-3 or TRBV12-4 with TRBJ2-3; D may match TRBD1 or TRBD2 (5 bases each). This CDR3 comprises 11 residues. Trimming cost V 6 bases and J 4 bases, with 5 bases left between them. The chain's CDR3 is CASRGADTQYF. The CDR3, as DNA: TGTGCCAGCAGGGGGGCAGATACGCAGTATTTT.

CDR3 region: CSVGSGLSYEQYF. Written as DNA, the CDR3 is TGCAGCGTGGGTTCGGGGCTATCCTACGAGCAGTACTTC. J is TRBJ2-7 and V is TRBV29-1; tentatively, D is TRBD1 or TRBD2 (5 bases each). Trimming pared 6 bases from V and 1 base from J, leaving 13 bases between. The CDR3 is made up of 13 amino acids. The germline V gene has CDR1 SQVTM and CDR2 ANQGSEA.

CDR3 sequence (DNA): TGTGCCAGCAGCTTAGGTCTGCGGGGGAAGGGCTATGGCTACACCTTC. This gives the protein CASSLGLRGKGYGYTF. This chain joins TRBV11-2 and TRBJ1-2; D possibly corresponds to TRBD1 (5 bases). Per germline, CDR1 SGHAT and CDR2 FQNNGV. This CDR3 contains 16 residues. Trimming shortened V by 1 base and J by 4 bases, and 16 bases separated the two germline ends.

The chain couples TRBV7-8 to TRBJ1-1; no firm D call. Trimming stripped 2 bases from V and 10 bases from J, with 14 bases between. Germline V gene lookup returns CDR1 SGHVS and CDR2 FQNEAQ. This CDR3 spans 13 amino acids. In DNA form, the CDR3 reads TGTGCCAGCAGCTTAAGAGACTCACTGGGAGCTTTCTTT. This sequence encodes CASSLRDSLGAFF.

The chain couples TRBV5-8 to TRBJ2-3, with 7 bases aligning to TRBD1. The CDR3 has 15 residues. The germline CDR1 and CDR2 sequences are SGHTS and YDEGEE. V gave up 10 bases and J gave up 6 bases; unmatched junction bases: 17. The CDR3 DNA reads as TGTGCCCTGAGCTTGACAGGGTCTCCGGGGGATACGCAGTATTTT. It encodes CALSLTGSPGDTQYF.

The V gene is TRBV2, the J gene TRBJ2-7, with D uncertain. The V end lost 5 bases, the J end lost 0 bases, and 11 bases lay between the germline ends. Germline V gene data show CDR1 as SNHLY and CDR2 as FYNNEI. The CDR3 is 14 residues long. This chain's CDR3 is CASSPPGYSYEQYF. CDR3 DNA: TGTGCCAGCAGTCCTCCGGGCTACTCCTACGAGCAGTACTTC.

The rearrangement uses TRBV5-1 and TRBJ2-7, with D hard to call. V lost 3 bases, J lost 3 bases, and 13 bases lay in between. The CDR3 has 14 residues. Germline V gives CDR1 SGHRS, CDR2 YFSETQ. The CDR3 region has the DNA TGCGCCAGCAGCTCGGACCCCAACCTCTACGAGCAGTACTTC. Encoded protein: CASSSDPNLYEQYF.